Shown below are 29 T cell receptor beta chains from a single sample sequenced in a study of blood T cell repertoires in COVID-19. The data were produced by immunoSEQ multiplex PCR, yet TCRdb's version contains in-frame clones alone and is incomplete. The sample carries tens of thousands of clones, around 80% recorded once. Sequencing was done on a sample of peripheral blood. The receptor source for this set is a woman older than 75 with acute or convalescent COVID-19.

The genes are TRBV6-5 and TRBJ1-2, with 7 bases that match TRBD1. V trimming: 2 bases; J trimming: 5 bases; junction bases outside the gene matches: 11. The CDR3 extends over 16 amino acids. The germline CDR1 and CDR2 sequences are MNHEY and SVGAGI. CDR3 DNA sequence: TGTGCCAGCAGTTACCAAACAGGGGTAGGGTGGTATGGCTACACCTTC. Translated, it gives CASSYQTGVGWYGYTF.

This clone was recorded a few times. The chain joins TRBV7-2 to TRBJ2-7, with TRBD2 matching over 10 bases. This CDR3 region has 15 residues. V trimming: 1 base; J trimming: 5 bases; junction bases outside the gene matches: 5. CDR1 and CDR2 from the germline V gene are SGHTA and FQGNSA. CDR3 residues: CASSLVAGGEDEQYF. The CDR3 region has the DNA TGTGCCAGCAGCTTAGTAGCGGGGGGCGAGGACGAGCAGTACTTC. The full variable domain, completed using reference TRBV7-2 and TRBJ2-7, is GAGVSQSPSNKVTEKGKDVELRCDPISGHTALYWYRQSLGQGLEFLIYFQGNSAPDKSGLPSDRFSAERTGGSVSTLTIQRTQQEDSAVYLCASSLVAGGEDEQYFGPGTRLTVT.

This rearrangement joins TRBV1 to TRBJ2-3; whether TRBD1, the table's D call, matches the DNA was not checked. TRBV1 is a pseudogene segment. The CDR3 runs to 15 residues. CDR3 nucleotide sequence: TGCACCAGCAGCCCGCGGACAGGGTACACAGATACGCAGTATTTT. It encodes CTSSPRTGYTDTQYF.

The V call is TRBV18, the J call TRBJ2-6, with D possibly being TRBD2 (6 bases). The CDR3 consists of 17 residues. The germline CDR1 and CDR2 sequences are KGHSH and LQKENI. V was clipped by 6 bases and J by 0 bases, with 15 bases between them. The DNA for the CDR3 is TGTGCCAGCTCGCCAGAGGGACTGAACTCTGGGGCCAACGTCCTGACTTTC. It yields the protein CASSPEGLNSGANVLTF.

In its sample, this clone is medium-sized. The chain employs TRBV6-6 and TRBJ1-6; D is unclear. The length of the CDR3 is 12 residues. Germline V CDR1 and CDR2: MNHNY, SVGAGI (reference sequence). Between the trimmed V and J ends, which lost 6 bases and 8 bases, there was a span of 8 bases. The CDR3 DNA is TGTGCCAGCAGCGCTACCTATTCACCCCTCCACTTT. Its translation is CASSATYSPLHF.

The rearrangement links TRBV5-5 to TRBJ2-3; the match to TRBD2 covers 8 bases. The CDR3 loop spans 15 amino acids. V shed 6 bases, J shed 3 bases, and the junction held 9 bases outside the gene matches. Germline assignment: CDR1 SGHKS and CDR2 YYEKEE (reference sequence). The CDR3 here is CASNPGGGLTDTQYF. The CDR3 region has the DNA TGTGCCAGCAACCCGGGGGGGGGACTAACAGATACGCAGTATTTT.

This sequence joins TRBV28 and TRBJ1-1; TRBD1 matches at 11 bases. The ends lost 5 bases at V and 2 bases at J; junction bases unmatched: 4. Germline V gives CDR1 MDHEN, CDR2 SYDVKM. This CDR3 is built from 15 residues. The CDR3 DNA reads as TGTGCCAGCAGTGGACAGGGGGCAAGCAACACTGAAGCTTTCTTT. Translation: CASSGQGASNTEAFF.

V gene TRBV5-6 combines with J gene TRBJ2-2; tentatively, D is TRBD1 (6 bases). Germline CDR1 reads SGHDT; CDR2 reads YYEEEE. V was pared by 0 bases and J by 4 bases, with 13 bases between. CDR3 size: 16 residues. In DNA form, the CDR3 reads TGTGCCAGCAGCTTGGTGGGGGCTGATATCACCGGGGAGCTGTTTTTT. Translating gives CASSLVGADITGELFF. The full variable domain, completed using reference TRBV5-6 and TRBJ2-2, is DAGVTQSPTHLIKTRGQQVTLRCSPKSGHDTVSWYQQALGQGPQFIFQYYEEEERQRGNFPDRFSGHQFPNYSSELNVNALLLGDSALYLCASSLVGADITGELFFGEGSRLTVL.

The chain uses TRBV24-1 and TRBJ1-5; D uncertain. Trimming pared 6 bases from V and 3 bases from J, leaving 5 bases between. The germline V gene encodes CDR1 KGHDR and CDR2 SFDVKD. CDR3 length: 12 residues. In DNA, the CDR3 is TGTGCCACCAGTAATAACAATCAGCCCCAGCATTTT. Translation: CATSNNNQPQHF.

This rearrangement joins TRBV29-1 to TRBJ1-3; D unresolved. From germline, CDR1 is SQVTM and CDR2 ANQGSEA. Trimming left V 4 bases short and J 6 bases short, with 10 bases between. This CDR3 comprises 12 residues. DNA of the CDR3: TGCAGCGTTGGGGCCTCGACAAACACCATATATTTT. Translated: CSVGASTNTIYF.

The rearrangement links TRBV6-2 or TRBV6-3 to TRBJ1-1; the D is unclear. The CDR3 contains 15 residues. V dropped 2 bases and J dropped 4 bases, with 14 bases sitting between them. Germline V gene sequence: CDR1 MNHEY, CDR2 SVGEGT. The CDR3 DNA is TGTGCCAGCAGTTACAAGTCCACCGGGAGCACTGAAGCTTTCTTT. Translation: CASSYKSTGSTEAFF.

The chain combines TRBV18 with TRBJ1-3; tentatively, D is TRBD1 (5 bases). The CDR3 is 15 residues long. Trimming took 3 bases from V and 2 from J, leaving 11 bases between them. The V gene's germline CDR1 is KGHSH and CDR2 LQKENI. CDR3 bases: TGTGCCAGCTCACCGGATATAGGGGCTGGAAACACCATATATTTT. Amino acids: CASSPDIGAGNTIYF.

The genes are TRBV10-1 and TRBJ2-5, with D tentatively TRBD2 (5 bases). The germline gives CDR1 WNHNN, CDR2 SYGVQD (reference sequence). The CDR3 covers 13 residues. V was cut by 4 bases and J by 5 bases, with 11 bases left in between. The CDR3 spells CASSGRGKETQYF. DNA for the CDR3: TGCGCCAGCAGTGGGAGAGGGAAGGAGACCCAGTACTTC.

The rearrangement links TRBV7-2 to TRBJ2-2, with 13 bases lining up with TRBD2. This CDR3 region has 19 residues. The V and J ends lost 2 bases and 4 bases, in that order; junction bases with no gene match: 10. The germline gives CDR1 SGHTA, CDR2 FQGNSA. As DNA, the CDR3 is TGTGCCAGCAGCTTAACTCGGACTAGCGGGGGACTCCTCACCGGGGAGCTGTTTTTT. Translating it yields CASSLTRTSGGLLTGELFF. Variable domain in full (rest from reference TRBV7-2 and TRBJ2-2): GAGVSQSPSNKVTEKGKDVELRCDPISGHTALYWYRQSLGQGLEFLIYFQGNSAPDKSGLPSDRFSAERTGGSVSTLTIQRTQQEDSAVYLCASSLTRTSGGLLTGELFFGEGSRLTVL.

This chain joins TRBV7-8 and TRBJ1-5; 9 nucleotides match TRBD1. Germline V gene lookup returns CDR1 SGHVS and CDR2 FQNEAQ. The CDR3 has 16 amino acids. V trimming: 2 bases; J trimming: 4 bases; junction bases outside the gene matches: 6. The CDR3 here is CASSLIQGTGNQPQHF. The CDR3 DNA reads TGTGCCAGCAGCTTAATACAGGGGACAGGGAATCAGCCCCAGCATTTT.

The CDR3 coding sequence is TGTGCCAGCAGTGAGGGGGCACTGAACACTGAAGCTTTCTTT. Translating it yields CASSEGALNTEAFF. V usage is TRBV2 and J usage is TRBJ1-1, with D possibly matching TRBD1 (6 bases). Trimming shortened V by 3 bases and J by 0 bases, and 8 bases separated the two germline ends. Germline V gene sequence: CDR1 SNHLY, CDR2 FYNNEI. This CDR3 comprises 14 residues.

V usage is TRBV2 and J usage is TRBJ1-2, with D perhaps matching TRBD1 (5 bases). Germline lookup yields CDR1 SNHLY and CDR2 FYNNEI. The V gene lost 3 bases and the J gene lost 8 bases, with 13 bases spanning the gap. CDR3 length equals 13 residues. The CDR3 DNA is TGTGCCAGCAGTGAGCGTGGGAAGGGGGGCTACACCTTC. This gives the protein CASSERGKGGYTF.

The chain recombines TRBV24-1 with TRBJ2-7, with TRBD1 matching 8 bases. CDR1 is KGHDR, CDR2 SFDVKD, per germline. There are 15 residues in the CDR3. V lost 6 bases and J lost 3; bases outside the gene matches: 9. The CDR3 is CATSTTGQGLYEQYF. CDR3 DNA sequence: TGTGCCACCAGTACCACCGGACAGGGTCTCTACGAGCAGTACTTC.

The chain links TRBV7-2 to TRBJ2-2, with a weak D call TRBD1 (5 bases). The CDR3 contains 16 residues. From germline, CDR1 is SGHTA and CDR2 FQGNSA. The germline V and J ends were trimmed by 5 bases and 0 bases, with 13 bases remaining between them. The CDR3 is CASSPQRQTNTGELFF. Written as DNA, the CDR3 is TGTGCCAGCAGCCCCCAAAGACAGACGAACACCGGGGAGCTGTTTTTT.

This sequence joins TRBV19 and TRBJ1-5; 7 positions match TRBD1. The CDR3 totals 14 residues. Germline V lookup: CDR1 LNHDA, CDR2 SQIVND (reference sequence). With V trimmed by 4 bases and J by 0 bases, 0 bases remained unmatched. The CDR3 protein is CASSRDSSNQPQHF. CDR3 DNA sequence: TGTGCCAGTAGTAGGGACAGTAGCAATCAGCCCCAGCATTTT.

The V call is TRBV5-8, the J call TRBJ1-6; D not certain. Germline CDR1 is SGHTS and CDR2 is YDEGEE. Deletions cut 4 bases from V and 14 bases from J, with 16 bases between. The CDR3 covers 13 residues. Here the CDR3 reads CASSPRAAITLHF. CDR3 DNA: TGTGCCAGCAGCCCGCGGGCAGCTATCACCCTCCACTTT.

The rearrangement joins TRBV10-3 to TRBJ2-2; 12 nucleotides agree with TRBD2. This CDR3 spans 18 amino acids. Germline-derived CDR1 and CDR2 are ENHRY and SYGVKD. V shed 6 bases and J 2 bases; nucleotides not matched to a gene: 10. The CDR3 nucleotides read TGTGCCATCAGGTCCGCTAGCGGGGGGGCACCAAACACCGGGGAGCTGTTTTTT. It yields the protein CAIRSASGGAPNTGELFF.

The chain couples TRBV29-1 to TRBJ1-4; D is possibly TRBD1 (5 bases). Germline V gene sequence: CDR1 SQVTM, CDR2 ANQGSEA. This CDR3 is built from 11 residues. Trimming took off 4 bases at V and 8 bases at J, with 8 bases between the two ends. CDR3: CSVADTEKLFF. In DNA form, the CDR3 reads TGCAGCGTTGCGGACACGGAAAAACTGTTTTTT. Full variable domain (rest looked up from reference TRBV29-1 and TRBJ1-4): SAVISQKPSRDICQRGTSLTIQCQVDSQVTMMFWYRQQPGQSLTLIATANQGSEATYESGFVIDKFPISRPNLTFSTLTVSNMSPEDSSIYLCSVADTEKLFFGSGTQLSVL.

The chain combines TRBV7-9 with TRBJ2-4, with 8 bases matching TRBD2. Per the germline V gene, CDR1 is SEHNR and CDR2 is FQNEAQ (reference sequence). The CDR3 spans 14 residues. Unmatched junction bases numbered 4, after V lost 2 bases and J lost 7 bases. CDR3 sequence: CASSLRGGENIQYF. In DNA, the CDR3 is TGTGCCAGCAGCTTACGGGGGGGTGAGAACATTCAGTACTTC.

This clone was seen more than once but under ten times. The CDR3 DNA is TGTGCCATCAGTTCCGGGACAGGGAGCAATCAGCCCCAGCATTTT. Protein sequence: CAISSGTGSNQPQHF. This chain uses TRBV10-3 with TRBJ1-5, with TRBD1 matching over 9 bases. The CDR3 spans 15 residues. CDR1 ENHRY and CDR2 SYGVKD come from the germline V gene. After removal of 5 bases from V and 1 base from J, the junction contained 3 bases not matched to a gene.

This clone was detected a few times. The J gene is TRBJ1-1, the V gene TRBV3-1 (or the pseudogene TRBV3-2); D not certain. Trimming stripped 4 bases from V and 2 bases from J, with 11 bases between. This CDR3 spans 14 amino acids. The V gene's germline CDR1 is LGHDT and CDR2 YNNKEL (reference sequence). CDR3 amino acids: CASSPKTVNTEAFF. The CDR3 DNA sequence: TGTGCCAGCAGCCCGAAAACAGTAAACACTGAAGCTTTCTTT.

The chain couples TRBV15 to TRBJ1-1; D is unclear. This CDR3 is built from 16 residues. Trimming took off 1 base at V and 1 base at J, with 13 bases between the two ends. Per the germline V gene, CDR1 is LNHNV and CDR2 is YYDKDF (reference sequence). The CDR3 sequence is CATSRVRALGNTEAFF. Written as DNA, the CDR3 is TGTGCCACCAGCAGAGTTAGGGCACTAGGGAACACTGAAGCTTTCTTT.

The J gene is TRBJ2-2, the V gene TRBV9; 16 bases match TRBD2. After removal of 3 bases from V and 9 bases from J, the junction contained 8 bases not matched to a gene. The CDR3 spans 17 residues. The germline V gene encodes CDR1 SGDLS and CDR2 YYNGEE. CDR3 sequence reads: CASSDGTSGGVTRELFF. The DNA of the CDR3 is TGTGCCAGCAGCGATGGGACTAGCGGGGGGGTAACACGGGAGCTGTTTTTT.

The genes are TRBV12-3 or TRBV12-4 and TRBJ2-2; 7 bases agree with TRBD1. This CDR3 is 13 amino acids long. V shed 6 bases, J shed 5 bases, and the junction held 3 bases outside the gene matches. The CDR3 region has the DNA TGTGCCAGCAGGCAGGGGGATACCGGGGAGCTGTTTTTT. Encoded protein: CASRQGDTGELFF.